Included here is one TCR beta chain sequence, with context. This record comes from a study of blood T cell repertoires in COVID-19. Overall study context: In each case, the material was cDNA or gDNA derived from T cells, B-cell-depleted T cells, or PBMCs.

The data were produced by immunoSEQ multiplex PCR, yet TCRdb's version contains in-frame clones alone and is incomplete. The sample has fewer than 150,000 clones, around 85% seen once; the top ten hold 4.3%. The CDR3 has 13 amino acids. Trimming cost V 3 bases and J 6 bases; bases outside gene matches: 4. The V gene's germline CDR1 is SGHTA and CDR2 FQGNSA. Source material: peripheral blood. The receptor comes from a human donor in a cohort sampled during active COVID-19. V is TRBV7-2 and J is TRBJ2-5; 7 nucleotides align to TRBD1. The CDR3 DNA is TGTGCCAGCAGCTTTACAGGGGTGAAGACCCAGTACTTC. As protein: CASSFTGVKTQYF.